Below are 24 T cell receptor beta chains sequenced from a single sample in a study of identical twins. TCRdb recomputed calls from the 5' RACE reads with MiXCR, one row per CDR3 protein. The sample contains about 460,000 distinct CDR3 sequences, 12% to 15% of which appear only once. This sample also appeared in a second study, on yellow fever vaccine responses in identical twins.

The sequenced sample was CD4+ T cells sorted from blood. These receptors were obtained from a woman younger than 35 in good health.

This clonotype was detected only a few times. The genes are TRBV28 and TRBJ1-1; the D gene is possibly TRBD1 (6 bases). V was pared by 11 bases and J by 4 bases, with 26 bases between. The length of the CDR3 is 16 residues. Germline-derived CDR1 and CDR2 are MDHEN and SYDVKM. The CDR3: CAAAGQHAPLSTEAFF. The CDR3 region has the DNA TGTGCCGCAGCTGGACAGCACGCTCCCTTGAGCACTGAAGCTTTCTTT.

This clonotype was seen a handful of times. This chain joins TRBV30 and TRBJ2-3; TRBD1 or TRBD2 may be the D gene (5 bases each). Germline loops: CDR1 GTSNPN, CDR2 SVGIG (reference sequence). There are 15 residues in the CDR3. V lost 0 bases, J lost 2 bases, and 12 bases lay in between. The chain's CDR3 is CAWSVWGSLTDTQYF. Written as DNA, the CDR3 is TGTGCCTGGAGTGTCTGGGGGTCCCTCACAGATACGCAGTATTTT.

In its sample, this clonotype was seen many times. The chain uses TRBV29-1 and TRBJ2-3, with 7 bases lining up with TRBD2. V gave up 1 base and J gave up 6 bases; unmatched junction bases: 10. This CDR3 spans 15 amino acids. Germline V gene sequence: CDR1 SQVTM, CDR2 ANQGSEA. CDR3 protein: CSVEGPAGKSDTQYF. Here the CDR3 DNA reads TGCAGCGTTGAAGGCCCAGCGGGGAAGTCGGATACGCAGTATTTT.

A few counts support this clonotype. The J gene is TRBJ1-5, the V gene TRBV5-6; D possibly corresponds to TRBD1 (6 bases). Trimming took 4 bases from V and 6 from J, leaving 14 bases between them. The CDR3 totals 14 residues. Germline V gene lookup returns CDR1 SGHDT and CDR2 YYEEEE. In nucleotides, the CDR3 is TGTGCCAGCAGCGGGTGGGGGGCCCGTCAGCCCCAGCATTTT. Protein: CASSGWGARQPQHF.

A few counts support this clonotype. V gene TRBV28 combines with J gene TRBJ2-3; no clear D gene. CDR1 is MDHEN and CDR2 is SYDVKM in the germline V gene. The germline V and J ends were trimmed by 4 bases and 2 bases, with 13 bases remaining between them. CDR3 length: 15 amino acids. The CDR3 nucleotides read TGTGCCAGCAGTTCCCAGATCGGTCTCACAGATACGCAGTATTTT. It yields the protein CASSSQIGLTDTQYF.

This clonotype was found a few times. The chain links TRBV18 to TRBJ2-3; 10 bases are a match to TRBD2. CDR1 and CDR2 from the germline V gene are KGHSH and LQKENI. Trimming removed 1 base from V and 1 base from J; junction bases left unmatched: 8. This CDR3 region has 18 residues. The CDR3 bases are TGTGCCAGCTCACCACTCCTAGCGGGGGAACTCCGCACAGATACGCAGTATTTT. Translated, it gives CASSPLLAGELRTDTQYF.

This clonotype was detected ten times or more. J is TRBJ2-3 and V is TRBV29-1, with 8 bases aligning to TRBD1. V gave up 6 bases and J gave up 2 bases; unmatched junction bases: 7. The CDR3 runs 14 residues. From germline, CDR1 is SQVTM and CDR2 ANQGSEA. The CDR3 DNA sequence: TGCAGCGTCGCGGCAGGGGGCAACACAGATACGCAGTATTTT. It codes for CSVAAGGNTDTQYF.

This clonotype was seen repeatedly, ten times or more. The chain has TRBV5-1 and TRBJ2-2, with unresolved D. CDR3 length: 13 residues. Trimming stripped 0 bases from V and 6 bases from J, with 6 bases between. CDR1 and CDR2 from the germline V gene are SGHRS and YFSETQ. CDR3 sequence reads: CASSLEGSGELFF. The CDR3 region has the DNA TGCGCCAGCAGCTTGGAAGGGTCCGGGGAGCTGTTTTTT. Full variable domain (remainder filled in from reference TRBV5-1 and TRBJ2-2): KAGVTQTPRYLIKTRGQQVTLSCSPISGHRSVSWYQQTPGQGLQFLFEYFSETQRNKGNFPGRFSGRQFSNSRSEMNVSTLELGDSALYLCASSLEGSGELFFGEGSRLTVL.

The V call is TRBV6-2 or TRBV6-3, the J call TRBJ2-7, with 7 bases matching TRBD1. Trimming took 6 bases from V and 5 from J; bases not matched to a gene: 10. The CDR3 runs 14 residues. CDR1 and CDR2 (germline): MNHEY, SVGEGT. The CDR3 nucleotides are TGTGCCAGCAGCGCCGGAACAGGGGTCAACGAGCAGTACTTC. This sequence encodes CASSAGTGVNEQYF.

This clonotype appeared a few times. Written as DNA, the CDR3 is TGTGCCAGCAGCCCGGGACTACCCTCCTACAATGAGCAGTTCTTC. It is translated as CASSPGLPSYNEQFF. The chain employs TRBV7-2 and TRBJ2-1; 7 nucleotides match TRBD2. From germline, CDR1 is SGHTA and CDR2 FQGNSA. This CDR3 is built from 15 residues. V lost 5 bases, J lost 0 bases, and 4 bases stayed unmatched.

The V gene is TRBV7-2, the J gene TRBJ2-1, with D perhaps TRBD2 (6 bases). The CDR3 is 16 residues long. Deletions cut 2 bases from V and 0 bases from J, with 11 bases between. Germline loops: CDR1 SGHTA, CDR2 FQGNSA. The CDR3 here is CASSLMGRSSYNEQFF. CDR3 DNA: TGTGCCAGCAGCTTAATGGGGAGGAGCTCCTACAATGAGCAGTTCTTC.

This clonotype came up a few times. The chain links TRBV5-1 to TRBJ2-2, with D tentatively TRBD1 or TRBD2 (6 bases each). The germline V and J ends were trimmed by 2 bases and 4 bases, with 12 bases remaining between them. Germline V gene data show CDR1 as SGHRS and CDR2 as YFSETQ. The CDR3 runs to 15 residues. The CDR3 loop reads CASSLGGPSTGELFF. Here the CDR3 DNA reads TGCGCCAGCAGCTTAGGGGGGCCGAGCACCGGGGAGCTGTTTTTT.

This clonotype was counted many times. V and J are TRBV12-3 or TRBV12-4 and TRBJ2-3, with D possibly matching TRBD1 (5 bases). This CDR3 spans 15 amino acids. With 6 bases removed from V and 2 bases from J, the gap between germline ends came to 15 bases. CDR3 coding DNA: TGTGCCAGCAGGCGTCTAGATGGGGCCACAGATACGCAGTATTTT. Its protein is CASRRLDGATDTQYF.

This sequence joins TRBV20-1 and TRBJ1-1; 10 bases are a match to TRBD1. Trimming removed 2 bases from V and 1 base from J; junction bases left unmatched: 7. CDR1 is DFQATT and CDR2 is SNEGSKA in the germline V gene (reference sequence). The CDR3 totals 16 residues. The CDR3 DNA is TGCAGTGCTAGAAACAGACAGGGGGCTAAGAACACTGAAGCTTTCTTT. Its translation is CSARNRQGAKNTEAFF.

This clonotype turned up a few times. J is TRBJ2-3 and V is TRBV5-1; the D gene is possibly TRBD2 (6 bases). This CDR3 is built from 14 residues. Germline V gene lookup returns CDR1 SGHRS and CDR2 YFSETQ. Trimming left V 0 bases short and J 4 bases short, with 9 bases between. In DNA form, the CDR3 reads TGCGCCAGCAGCTTGGGTACTAGCCCAGATACGCAGTATTTT. Encoded protein: CASSLGTSPDTQYF.

CDR3 sequence: CASSLVAGSNEQYF. The CDR3 DNA reads as TGCGCCAGCAGCTTGGTGGCAGGGTCAAACGAGCAGTACTTC. The V gene is TRBV5-1, the J gene TRBJ2-7; maybe TRBD1 (5 bases). The CDR3 totals 14 residues. The ends were cut back, 0 bases at V and 5 bases at J, with 12 bases in the middle. CDR1 is SGHRS, CDR2 YFSETQ, per germline.

V and J are TRBV19 and TRBJ1-5; D may be TRBD1 (6 bases). The V end lost 5 bases, the J end lost 7 bases, and 18 bases lay between the germline ends. Germline V CDR1 and CDR2: LNHDA, SQIVND (reference sequence). The CDR3 is 15 residues long. CDR3 sequence (DNA): TGTGCCAGTAGTTATAACAGGGTAATGGGCCAGCCCCAGCATTTT. Translated: CASSYNRVMGQPQHF.

The sample holds many counts of this clonotype. The V gene is TRBV6-1, the J gene TRBJ2-1; 7 nucleotides line up with TRBD2. The CDR3 has 15 residues. V trimming: 4 bases; J trimming: 4 bases; junction bases outside the gene matches: 7. The germline gives CDR1 MNHNS, CDR2 SASEGT. CDR3 region: CASSGLAGVYNEQFF. The CDR3 nucleotides are TGTGCCAGCAGTGGTCTGGCGGGGGTATACAATGAGCAGTTCTTC.

The sample holds a few counts of this clonotype. Written as DNA, the CDR3 is TGTGCCAGCTCACGTCGGGGGGCCCACCAAGAGACCCAGTACTTC. Translated, it gives CASSRRGAHQETQYF. The chain carries TRBV18 and TRBJ2-5; D might be TRBD2 (7 bases). The CDR3 sequence is 15 residues long. V gave up 4 bases and J gave up 0 bases, with 12 bases separating them. Germline assignment: CDR1 KGHSH and CDR2 LQKENI. Drawing the rest from reference TRBV18 and TRBJ2-5, the complete variable domain is NAGVMQNPRHLVRRRGQEARLRCSPMKGHSHVYWYRQLPEEGLKFMVYLQKENIIDESGMPKERFSAEFPKEGPSILRIQQVVRGDSAAYFCASSRRGAHQETQYFGPGTRLLVL.

This clonotype was recorded many times. V is TRBV27 and J is TRBJ2-7; D may be TRBD2 (6 bases). Trimming pared 6 bases from V and 5 bases from J, leaving 11 bases between. Germline V gene sequence: CDR1 MNHEY, CDR2 SMNVEV (reference sequence). The CDR3 sequence is 12 residues long. CDR3 nucleotides: TGTGCCAGCAGGGCGGGGAGCCACGAGCAGTACTTC. As protein: CASRAGSHEQYF.

This clonotype appeared a few times. This sequence joins TRBV28 and TRBJ2-1; no firm D call. Deletions cut 4 bases from V and 3 bases from J, with 7 bases between. CDR1 MDHEN and CDR2 SYDVKM come from the germline V gene. The CDR3 has 13 residues. As DNA, the CDR3 is TGTGCCAGCAGTTCCGGCTTCTACAATGAGCAGTTCTTC. It translates to CASSSGFYNEQFF.

The chain employs TRBV5-6 and TRBJ2-4; possibly TRBD2 for D (5 bases). The CDR3 covers 17 residues. Trimming took off 4 bases at V and 0 bases at J, with 17 bases between the two ends. Germline-derived CDR1 and CDR2 are SGHDT and YYEEEE. CDR3 DNA: TGTGCCAGCAGCGGAGGACCCCTCGCGTTAGCCAAAAACATTCAGTACTTC. Amino acid sequence: CASSGGPLALAKNIQYF.

This clonotype showed up just a few times. The V call is TRBV20-1, the J call TRBJ2-4, with 7 bases fitting TRBD1. In germline, CDR1 is DFQATT, CDR2 SNEGSKA (reference sequence). There are 13 residues in the CDR3. Trimming took 6 bases from V and 8 from J; bases not matched to a gene: 10. As DNA, the CDR3 is TGCAGTGCAGAAAGACAGGGTGATGACATTCAGTACTTC. Protein: CSAERQGDDIQYF.

As to this clonotype: A single base separates this from a much larger clone, so it may be a read error. The genes are TRBV12-3 or TRBV12-4 and TRBJ2-3; D perhaps matches TRBD2 (6 bases). The CDR3 runs to 15 residues. CDR3 bases: TGTGTCAGCAGGCCGGGAGCAGGGTCCGGAGATACGCAGTATTTT. Translated, it gives CVSRPGAGSGDTQYF.